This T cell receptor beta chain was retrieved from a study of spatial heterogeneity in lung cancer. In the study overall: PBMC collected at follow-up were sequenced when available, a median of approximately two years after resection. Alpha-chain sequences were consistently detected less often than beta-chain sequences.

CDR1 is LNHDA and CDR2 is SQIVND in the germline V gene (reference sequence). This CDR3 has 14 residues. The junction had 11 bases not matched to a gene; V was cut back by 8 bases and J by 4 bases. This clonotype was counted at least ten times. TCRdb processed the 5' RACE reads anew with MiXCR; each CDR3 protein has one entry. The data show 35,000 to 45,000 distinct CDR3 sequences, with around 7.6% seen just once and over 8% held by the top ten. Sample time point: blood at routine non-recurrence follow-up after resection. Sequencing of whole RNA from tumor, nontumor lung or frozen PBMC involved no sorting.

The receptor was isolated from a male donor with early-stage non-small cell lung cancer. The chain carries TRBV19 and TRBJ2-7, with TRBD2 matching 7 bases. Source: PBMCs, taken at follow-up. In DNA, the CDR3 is TGTGCCAGTTCCCCGGGGGGAGGAGGTTACGAGCAGTACTTC. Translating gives CASSPGGGGYEQYF. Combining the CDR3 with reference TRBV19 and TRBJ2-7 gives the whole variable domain DGGITQSPKYLFRKEGQNVTLSCEQNLNHDAMYWYRQDPGQGLRLIYYSQIVNDFQKGDIAEGYSVSREKKESFPLTVTSAQKNPTAFYLCASSPGGGGYEQYFGPGTRLTVT.